This T cell receptor beta chain was observed in a study of T cells after yellow fever vaccination. CDR1 and CDR2 (germline): DFQATT, SNEGSKA (reference sequence). The CDR3 runs to 16 residues. The V and J ends lost 5 bases and 5 bases respectively, with 24 bases between them. MiXCR, run by TCRdb on the 5' RACE reads, gives a single entry per CDR3 protein. The data hold about 10,000 distinct CDR3 sequences, with 4% to 6% observed a single time. This clonotype was found many times. Sequences were derived from PBMCs, either bulk or a sorted T-cell subset (CD4+, CD8+, memory, or dextramer-sorted; not recorded which), sampled roughly 14 days after the first yellow fever vaccination. The TCR sequence derives from a man between 18 and 35 years old who received the YFV17D yellow fever vaccine. The V gene is TRBV20-1, the J gene TRBJ2-5; D remains unclear. This CDR3 reads CSAVRDSAYRLETQYF. The CDR3 nucleotides read TGCAGTGCTGTCCGTGATTCGGCGTACCGGTTGGAGACCCAGTACTTC.